The present T cell receptor (beta chain) was sequenced within a study of STAT5B mutations in CD4+ large granular lymphocyte leukemia. Study conclusions and caveats: No patients shared main leukemic clonotypes, though roughly 25% appeared at low frequency elsewhere.

Clones were sequenced by immunoSEQ multiplex PCR, and TCRdb holds only the in-frame ones, with some missing. The sample records approximately 25,000 clones, 70% to 80% being singletons. The CDR3 contains 19 residues. Germline CDR1 LNHDA, CDR2 SQIVND (reference sequence). V dropped 7 bases and J dropped 4 bases, with 31 bases sitting between them. Concerning this clone: What it binds is not known.

The TCR sequence derives from a human donor in good health. The sample taken for sequencing was CD4+ T cells from blood buffy coats. The chain employs TRBV19 and TRBJ1-1, with D perhaps TRBD1 (6 bases). The CDR3 bases are TGTGCCAGTACCCTATCCGGTGTTAAAGGGACATGGAACCCCACTGAAGCTTTCTTT. Translated: CASTLSGVKGTWNPTEAFF.